This section outlines one T cell receptor (beta chain) sequence together with its context. Its antigen is undetermined. These data belong to a study of T cells in Graves' hyperthyroidism and ophthalmopathy. The wider study: It was at initial diagnosis, before any treatment, that peripheral blood was collected. Whole-study findings and limits: Peripheral blood also featured most of the thyroid clonotypes expanded above 0.001.

Researchers took RNA transcripts and amplified the TCR beta CDR3 regions from them. When the TCR CDR3 underwent first-round RT-PCR, the HTBI primer set was used. TCRdb called the multiplex PCR reads again in MiXCR, with one record for every CDR3 protein. Here the sample spans under 800,000 distinct CDR3 sequences, 13% to 15% being singletons. Germline lookup yields CDR1 SEHNR and CDR2 FQNEAQ (reference sequence). The CDR3 sequence is 17 residues long. With 5 bases removed from V and 3 bases from J, the gap between germline ends came to 20 bases. Patients were excluded for uncontrolled infection, other autoimmune disease, pregnancy or lactation. The study based diagnoses on clinical symptoms, serum thyroxine and TRAb, thyroid ultrasound and orbital computed tomography.

The rearrangement links TRBV7-9 to TRBJ1-3; TRBD1 is a possible D gene (6 bases). Material for sequencing was blood. This receptor was identified in a woman aged 18-35 years with Graves' hyperthyroidism. CDR3 in amino acids: CASSLPEQGGFGNTIYF. The CDR3 DNA sequence: TGTGCCAGCAGCCTACCCGAACAGGGTGGCTTTGGAAACACCATATATTTT.